A selection of T cell receptor beta chains follows, all from one sample in a study of T-cell memory formation after mild COVID-19. TCRdb fed the 5' RACE reads into MiXCR, producing one record per CDR3 protein. In the table there are about 320,000 distinct CDR3 sequences, roughly an eighth of which are singletons. Sequenced material: PBMCs or a T cell subset sorted from them (not recorded which). Every receptor here comes from a man aged 18 to 29 who had mild COVID-19 (a few samples of this study predate the infection). Cell type and time point are not known. CDR3s include the opening cysteine and the closing phenylalanine or tryptophan. D genes are given only for firm matches. Some rows mark clone size as missing; the rest say once, few, many or name a class of expanded clone.

J gene,V gene,clone size,D gene,CDR3 DNA,CDR3 protein
TRBJ1-2,TRBV20-1,many,TRBD1,TGCAGTGCGAGGCCGGGACAGGGGGCGCCTGGCTACACCTTC,CSARPGQGAPGYTF
TRBJ1-1,TRBV21-1,-,-,TGTGCCAGCAGCGAACTACAGGGCAAAGCTTTCTTT,CASSELQGKAFF
TRBJ2-1,TRBV9,few,TRBD1,TGTGCCAGCAGCGCGGGACAGGGTAAGAATGAGCAGTTCTTC,CASSAGQGKNEQFF
TRBJ2-3,TRBV20-1,-,-,TGCAGTGCTCCCCGGCGGGGAGGCACAGATACGCAGTATTTT,CSAPRRGGTDTQYF
TRBJ2-1,TRBV20-1,few,TRBD2,TGCAGTGCTATCATTCTTCCTAGCGGGGGCTACAATGAGCAGTTCTTC,CSAIILPSGGYNEQFF
TRBJ2-5,TRBV6-5,-,TRBD2,TGTGCCAGCAGTTACTGGCGGGGGGCAGAAGAGACCCAGTACTTC,CASSYWRGAEETQYF
TRBJ2-1,TRBV6-1,few,TRBD1,TGTGCCAGCAGTGAAAGGGGACAGAACAATGAGCAGTTCTTC,CASSERGQNNEQFF
TRBJ2-3,TRBV29-1,-,TRBD2,TGCAGCGTTCTAAGGCCCACTAGCGGGGCCGCAGATACGCAGTATTTT,CSVLRPTSGAADTQYF
TRBJ1-1,TRBV6-4,many,-,TGTGCCAGCAGTGAACAGGGAGGCACTGAAGCTTTCTTT,CASSEQGGTEAFF
TRBJ2-6,TRBV12-3/TRBV12-4,-,TRBD2,TGTGCCAGCAGTCCCTACGGCGGGGGCTCTGGGGCCAACGTCCTGACTTTC,CASSPYGGGSGANVLTF
TRBJ2-1,TRBV7-2,many,TRBD2,TGTGCCAGCAGCATTAGCGGGGGGATCCGTCCTGAGCAGTTCTTC,CASSISGGIRPEQFF
TRBJ1-6,TRBV11-2,-,TRBD1,TGTGCCAGCAGCGGGACAGGGACACCCCTCCACTTT,CASSGTGTPLHF
TRBJ1-1,TRBV12-3/TRBV12-4,few,-,TGTGCCAGCACTTCCTCCGGCACTGAAGCTTTCTTT,CASTSSGTEAFF
TRBJ2-1,TRBV6-2/TRBV6-3,-,TRBD2,TGTGCCAGCAGTTACTACCCTAGCGGGGGTCGGTACAATGAGCAGTTCTTC,CASSYYPSGGRYNEQFF
TRBJ2-1,TRBV6-2/TRBV6-3,-,-,TGTGCCAGCAGTTATCACTCGGGGGTTATATATGAGCAGTTCTTC,CASSYHSGVIYEQFF
TRBJ2-7,TRBV20-1,-,-,TGCAGTGCTGCCAGGTACGAGCAGTACTTC,CSAARYEQYF
TRBJ2-5,TRBV7-2,-,TRBD2,TGTGCCAGCAGCTTAGCGCCCCCGTCTAGCGGGGGGCCACAAGAGACCCAGTACTTC,CASSLAPPSSGGPQETQYF
TRBJ2-1,TRBV6-5,few,-,TGTGCCAGCAGTTACTCGAACTCCTACAATGAGCAGTTCTTC,CASSYSNSYNEQFF
TRBJ2-5,TRBV5-1,-,TRBD2,TGCGCCAGCAGCTTGGCCCCTAGCGGACAAGAGACCCAGTACTTC,CASSLAPSGQETQYF
TRBJ1-1,TRBV6-2/TRBV6-3,-,-,TGTGCCAGCAAAGACCCGGACACTGAAGCTTTCTTT,CASKDPDTEAFF
TRBJ2-6,TRBV6-4,few,-,TGTGCCAGCAGTAACGCGGTGTCAGGGGCCAACGTCCTGACTTTC,CASSNAVSGANVLTF
TRBJ1-5,TRBV6-5,few,-,TGTGCCAGCAGTCCACGGGTACAATATAGCAATCAGCCCCAGCATTTT,CASSPRVQYSNQPQHF
TRBJ1-4,TRBV4-3,few,TRBD1,TGCGCCAGCAGCCAAGCCGTTTTATTGACAGGGGCCAGAAAACTGTTTTTT,CASSQAVLLTGARKLFF
TRBJ2-2,TRBV7-2,few,TRBD1,TGTGCCAGCAGCTTATCAGGGGGCGCGTCCGGGGAGCTGTTTTTT,CASSLSGGASGELFF
TRBJ2-1,TRBV29-1,-,-,TGCAGCGTTGAAGAACTTACCCGTAATCTTAATGAGCAGTTCTTC,CSVEELTRNLNEQFF
TRBJ2-2,TRBV11-2,-,-,TGTGCCAGCAGCACAGATCAAGGGTTGTTGACCGGGGAGCTGTTTTTT,CASSTDQGLLTGELFF
TRBJ2-1,TRBV4-1,-,-,TGCGCCAGCAGCCGACCTGGCGGGGCCTACAATGAGCAGTTCTTC,CASSRPGGAYNEQFF
TRBJ1-1,TRBV5-5,-,-,TGTGCCAGCAGCTTTACGGGGGAAGGATTTTACACTGAAGCTTTCTTT,CASSFTGEGFYTEAFF
TRBJ2-3,TRBV4-3,-,TRBD2,TGCGCCAGCAGCCGAGGACTAGCGATCACAGATACGCAGTATTTT,CASSRGLAITDTQYF
TRBJ1-1,TRBV7-9,-,-,TGTGCCAGCAGCTTAGCGTCAGGGGCGGACACTGAAGCTTTCTTT,CASSLASGADTEAFF
TRBJ1-1,TRBV5-8,few,-,TGTGCCAGCAGCTTGCCGTGGTTTCAAAGGACTGAAGCTTTCTTT,CASSLPWFQRTEAFF
TRBJ1-2,TRBV7-8,-,TRBD1,TGTGCCAGCAGCTCCCTGACAGGGACGTATGGCTACACCTTC,CASSSLTGTYGYTF
TRBJ2-2,TRBV6-6,-,TRBD1,TGTGCCAGCAGACGGACAGGGGTGGACGGGGAGCTGTTTTTT,CASRRTGVDGELFF
TRBJ2-1,TRBV5-1,-,-,TGCGCCAGCAGCTTGGGGGGACGGGTCAATGAGCAGTTCTTC,CASSLGGRVNEQFF
TRBJ1-2,TRBV7-2,-,-,TGTGCCAGCAGCTTAGAGAGCGTGTGGCAGGGCGACTATGGCTACACCTTC,CASSLESVWQGDYGYTF
TRBJ1-1,TRBV5-5,few,-,TGTGCCAGCAGCGGCAGGGGCGGCACTGAAGCTTTCTTT,CASSGRGGTEAFF
TRBJ2-7,TRBV12-3/TRBV12-4,-,-,TGTGCCAGCAGTTTCTCGGCAGGCTCCTACGAGCAGTACTTC,CASSFSAGSYEQYF
TRBJ2-5,TRBV7-2,few,TRBD2,TGTGCCAGCAGCTTAGCCGGGGGGGATGGGACCCAGTACTTC,CASSLAGGDGTQYF
TRBJ2-2,TRBV7-2,-,-,TGTGCCAGCAGCTTAGGCCCCCGAGGGGCCGGGGAGCTGTTTTTT,CASSLGPRGAGELFF
TRBJ2-1,TRBV20-1,-,-,TGCAGTGCTGACGATGGACTACTCTACAATGAGCAGTTCTTC,CSADDGLLYNEQFF
TRBJ1-5,TRBV29-1,few,-,TGCAGCGTTGCCGACAGGTTTAATCAGCCCCAGCATTTT,CSVADRFNQPQHF
TRBJ2-4,TRBV10-3,few,TRBD1,TGTGCCATCAGTAAGGGACAGGGCGGGGACATTCAGTACTTC,CAISKGQGGDIQYF
TRBJ2-2,TRBV7-6,-,-,TGTGCCAGCAGCTTAGAAGCCGACGGGGAGCTGTTTTTT,CASSLEADGELFF
TRBJ2-7,TRBV10-1,-,-,TGCGCCAGCAGCCCCGAACAGGGTACCTACGAGCAGTACTTC,CASSPEQGTYEQYF
TRBJ2-7,TRBV20-1,few,-,TGCAGTGCTCCCCGGACGGCGGATCCCCTTTTTGTTCGAACAGCCGAGCAGTACTTC,CSAPRTADPLFVRTAEQYF
TRBJ2-3,TRBV27,few,-,TGTGCCAGCAGGCACGGAGCAGATACGCAGTATTTT,CASRHGADTQYF
TRBJ1-4,TRBV5-1,-,-,TGCGCCAGCAGCCGATCCGGGACTTTTAATGAAAAACTGTTTTTT,CASSRSGTFNEKLFF